Each of the 7 T cell receptor beta chains below was sequenced from the same sample in a study of sequential checkpoint blockade in melanoma. Treatment indicated: randomized to nivolumab then ipilimumab (arm A) or the reverse (arm B). Here immunoSEQ multiplex PCR was the method, and the copy in TCRdb shows in-frame clones only, minus some. This sample has 2,000 or so clones, with about a fifth found just once. The input for sequencing was tumor tissue (inferred from file names), taken from a patient given nivolumab and ipilimumab in sequence. The receptors were sampled from a human donor with melanoma.

By proportion, this clone is medium-sized. The CDR3 spells CASSSQGRFYGYTF. Here the CDR3 DNA reads TGTGCCAGCAGCTCTCAGGGGAGGTTCTATGGCTACACCTTC. V usage is TRBV11-3 and J usage is TRBJ1-2; possibly TRBD1 for D (6 bases). The CDR3 covers 14 residues. Looked up from germline, CDR1 is SGHNT and CDR2 is YENEEA. V lost 4 bases and J 4 bases, leaving 13 bases between the germline ends. Looking up the rest from reference TRBV11-3 and TRBJ1-2 gives the full variable domain: EAGVVQSPRYKIIEKKQPVAFWCNPISGHNTLYWYLQNLGQGPELLIRYENEEAVDDSQLPKDRFSAERLKGVDSTLKIQPAELGDSAVYLCASSSQGRFYGYTFGSGTRLTVV.

The chain employs TRBV4-1 and TRBJ1-4, with D unresolved. Germline V gene lookup returns CDR1 MGHRA and CDR2 YSYEKL. The CDR3 extends over 19 amino acids. V dropped 0 bases and J dropped 0 bases, with 17 bases sitting between them. The CDR3 DNA reads as TGCGCCAGCAGCCAAGACGGAGTCAGGATGCTTGCAACTAATGAAAAACTGTTTTTT. Encoded protein: CASSQDGVRMLATNEKLFF.

This chain joins TRBV16 and TRBJ1-2; TRBD1 might be the D (5 bases). Trimming pared 5 bases from V and 3 bases from J, leaving 10 bases between. The CDR3 spans 13 residues. Looked up from germline, CDR1 is KGHSY and CDR2 is FQNENV. DNA of the CDR3: TGTGCCAGCAGCTATCAACAGGACTATGGCTACACCTTC. This codes for CASSYQQDYGYTF.

The chain carries TRBV28 and TRBJ1-1; D not resolved. Germline V lookup: CDR1 MDHEN, CDR2 SYDVKM. This CDR3 is built from 14 residues. V gave up 8 bases and J gave up 2 bases, with 15 bases separating them. The CDR3 here is CASANRRKNTEAFF. DNA for the CDR3: TGTGCCAGCGCCAACCGACGGAAAAACACTGAAGCTTTCTTT.

The genes are TRBV19 and TRBJ1-2; tentative D call: TRBD1 (5 bases). From germline, CDR1 is LNHDA and CDR2 SQIVND (reference sequence). The length of the CDR3 is 16 residues. With 7 bases removed from V and 7 bases from J, the gap between germline ends came to 25 bases. The CDR3 bases are TGTGCCAGTACCCGAAGGAGGCCAGGGCGGAGGAGTGGCTACACCTTC. This translates into CASTRRRPGRRSGYTF.

The CDR3 nucleotides are TGCAGCGTTATTGGGCAGAACACTGAAGCTTTCTTT. Translation: CSVIGQNTEAFF. The rearrangement uses TRBV29-1 and TRBJ1-1; D gene unclear. This CDR3 contains 12 residues. V lost 5 bases and J 1 base, leaving 8 bases between the germline ends. Germline CDR1 is SQVTM and CDR2 is ANQGSEA. The full variable domain, completed using reference TRBV29-1 and TRBJ1-1, is SAVISQKPSRDICQRGTSLTIQCQVDSQVTMMFWYRQQPGQSLTLIATANQGSEATYESGFVIDKFPISRPNLTFSTLTVSNMSPEDSSIYLCSVIGQNTEAFFGQGTRLTVV.

This rearrangement joins TRBV28 to TRBJ2-3; 7 positions agree with TRBD2. V dropped 7 bases and J dropped 0; count of bases not matched to a gene: 10. The CDR3 has 16 amino acids. The germline V gene encodes CDR1 MDHEN and CDR2 SYDVKM. This CDR3 is CASIPGLLGSTDTQYF. The CDR3 DNA is TGTGCCAGCATTCCGGGACTACTTGGTAGCACAGATACGCAGTATTTT.